This is a list of T cell receptor beta chains from one sample in a study of regulatory T cells in long-lasting Graves disease. TCRdb passed the multiplex PCR reads through MiXCR, listing each CDR3 protein once. The sample consists of about 310,000 distinct CDR3 sequences, more than 20% of them appearing once. Sequencing was performed on peripheral blood mononuclear cells (PBMCs), taken when the disease was refractory, from a patient treated with antithyroid drugs. The receptors shown here come from a female donor with Graves disease. Both conserved end residues are part of each CDR3. The order of the fields is J gene, V gene, D gene, clone size, CDR3 DNA, CDR3 protein. The D gene is left open where the match is weak. Clone size is stated in some rows and not others, as once, few, many or a class when expanded.

TRBJ2-5 TRBV24-1 NA many TGTGCCACCAGTGATTTTGTGGGCGGACTCCCACAAGAGACCCAGTACTTC CATSDFVGGLPQETQYF
TRBJ2-4 TRBV6-2/TRBV6-3 NA many TGTGCCAGCATCCCGTTGGGACGGTTACTAGCCAAAAACATTCAGTACTTC CASIPLGRLLAKNIQYF
TRBJ2-7 TRBV6-1 NA many TGTGCCAGCAGCGACTGGGGGTCCACTTACGAGCAGTACTTC CASSDWGSTYEQYF
TRBJ2-7 TRBV20-1 TRBD1 NA TGCAGTGCCGAAAACGACAGGGTCTACGAGCAGTACTTC CSAENDRVYEQYF
TRBJ2-2 TRBV19 TRBD1 NA TGTGCCAGTAGACGGACAGGGGTCGGGGAGCTGTTTTTT CASRRTGVGELFF
TRBJ2-2 TRBV5-6 TRBD2 few TGTGCCAGCAGCCCTGGGGGACTACGGACCAGAAACACCGGGGAGCTGTTTTTT CASSPGGLRTRNTGELFF
TRBJ2-5 TRBV25-1 TRBD2 NA TGTGCCAGCAGTGAATTGTCGGGAGGGCTAGAGGCCCAGTACTTC CASSELSGGLEAQYF
TRBJ1-2 TRBV20-1 NA many TGCAGTGCTGGGTCCCCAATTACGGACTATGGCTACACCTTC CSAGSPITDYGYTF
TRBJ1-5 TRBV3-1 NA NA TGTGCCAGCAGCCAAGACAGATTTAGCAATCAGCCCCAGCATTTT CASSQDRFSNQPQHF
TRBJ2-7 TRBV7-2 NA many TGTGCCAGCAGCTCGCTAATCCGGGACGGAACCTACGAGCAGTACTTC CASSSLIRDGTYEQYF
TRBJ2-5 TRBV6-5 NA few TGTGCCAGCAGTTACCTGGGCCAGACCAAAGAGACCCAGTACTTC CASSYLGQTKETQYF
TRBJ2-7 TRBV30 NA NA TGTGCCTGGGCGTGGGACCGGTACGAGCAGTACTTC CAWAWDRYEQYF
TRBJ2-7 TRBV3-1 TRBD1 NA TGTGCCAGCAGCCAAGGGACAGGGCCACCCTACGAGCAGTACTTC CASSQGTGPPYEQYF
TRBJ1-2 TRBV20-1 TRBD1 NA TGCAGTGCTAGAGCGGCCAGGGGGGGAGTTAACTATGGCTACACCTTC CSARAARGGVNYGYTF
TRBJ2-2 TRBV10-3 NA NA TGTGCCATCAGTGAGATAGGTCTCGGGGACACCGGGGAGCTGTTTTTT CAISEIGLGDTGELFF
TRBJ2-7 TRBV28 NA NA TGTGCCAGCAGGGCCGACTACGAGCAGTACTTC CASRADYEQYF